The next 14 T cell receptor beta chains were all read from a single sample in a study of blood T cell repertoires in COVID-19. The method was immunoSEQ multiplex PCR; TCRdb's version includes in-frame clones alone and lacks a portion of them. The repertoire holds about 160,000 clones, with approximately 86% as singletons. Sequenced input: peripheral blood. The receptors stem from a woman of 80 years or more with active or convalescent COVID-19.

This chain uses TRBV19 with TRBJ1-1; a possible D gene is TRBD1 (6 bases). Deletions cut 3 bases from V and 5 bases from J, with 10 bases between. CDR1 and CDR2 from the germline V gene are LNHDA and SQIVND (reference sequence). This CDR3 comprises 13 residues. CDR3 region: CASSISRGTEAFF. The DNA of the CDR3 is TGTGCCAGTAGTATCTCCAGGGGTACTGAAGCTTTCTTT. The full variable domain, completed using reference TRBV19 and TRBJ1-1, is DGGITQSPKYLFRKEGQNVTLSCEQNLNHDAMYWYRQDPGQGLRLIYYSQIVNDFQKGDIAEGYSVSREKKESFPLTVTSAQKNPTAFYLCASSISRGTEAFFGQGTRLTVV.

The V and J genes are TRBV11-2 and TRBJ2-1, with 9 nucleotides matching TRBD1. Per the germline V gene, CDR1 is SGHAT and CDR2 is FQNNGV. J lost 4 bases, V lost 2 bases, and 9 bases had no gene match. The CDR3 consists of 17 residues. CDR3 coding DNA: TGTGCCAGCAGCTTACAAACCCGGGACAGGGCATACAATGAGCAGTTCTTC. It yields the protein CASSLQTRDRAYNEQFF.

The chain links TRBV6-5 to TRBJ1-2, with D unclear. Germline CDR1 is MNHEY and CDR2 is SVGAGI. V was clipped by 10 bases and J by 3 bases, with 12 bases between them. The CDR3 loop spans 12 amino acids. The CDR3 here is CAIPRVYYGYTF. In nucleotides, the CDR3 is TGTGCCATCCCCCGGGTTTACTATGGCTACACCTTC.

The chain combines TRBV6-6 with TRBJ2-7; 10 bases are a match to TRBD1. Germline V lookup: CDR1 MNHNY, CDR2 SVGAGI (reference sequence). This CDR3 contains 14 residues. J was trimmed by 4 bases and V by 6 bases; bases with no gene match: 6. Here the CDR3 reads CASRLDRGSYEQYF. The CDR3 nucleotides are TGTGCCAGCAGGCTGGACAGGGGGTCATACGAGCAGTACTTC.

The rearrangement uses TRBV2 and TRBJ2-5, with 9 bases aligning to TRBD1. The CDR3 length is 18 residues. CDR1 and CDR2 from the germline V gene are SNHLY and FYNNEI. With 6 bases clipped from V and 3 bases from J, the junction kept 17 bases outside the gene matches. The CDR3 region is CASSLRDREDWAKETQYF. The DNA of the CDR3 is TGTGCCAGCAGCCTCCGGGACAGGGAAGATTGGGCAAAAGAGACCCAGTACTTC. Looking up the rest from reference TRBV2 and TRBJ2-5 gives the full variable domain: EPEVTQTPSHQVTQMGQEVILRCVPISNHLYFYWYRQILGQKVEFLVSFYNNEISEKSEIFDDQFSVERPDGSNFTLKIRSTKLEDSAMYFCASSLRDREDWAKETQYFGPGTRLLVL.

This chain uses TRBV4-1 with TRBJ1-4, with D possibly matching TRBD1 (5 bases). Trimming removed 8 bases from V and 7 bases from J, with 23 bases in between. Germline assignment: CDR1 MGHRA and CDR2 YSYEKL. The CDR3 runs to 16 residues. This chain's CDR3 is CASRDESGRGTEKLFF. CDR3 nucleotides: TGCGCCAGCCGGGATGAGAGCGGGAGGGGAACTGAAAAACTGTTTTTT.

The V call is TRBV5-1, the J call TRBJ2-1, with TRBD2 identical over 13 bases. The CDR3 covers 16 residues. Trimming cost V 4 bases and J 8 bases; bases outside gene matches: 9. From germline, CDR1 is SGHRS and CDR2 YFSETQ. CDR3 sequence reads: CASSLDPGLAGYEQFF. The DNA of the CDR3 is TGCGCCAGCAGCCTGGATCCGGGACTAGCGGGATATGAGCAGTTCTTC.

This clone was observed a handful of times. This sequence joins TRBV25-1 and TRBJ1-6, with D possibly TRBD1 on 5 matching bases. The ends were cut back, 8 bases at V and 17 bases at J, with 19 bases in the middle. Germline CDR1 is MGHDK and CDR2 is SYGVNS. The length of the CDR3 is 12 residues. The CDR3, as DNA: TGTGCCAGCGGCCCGGGAGCAGGGCGCTTCCACTTT. Translating it yields CASGPGAGRFHF.

The chain couples TRBV18 to TRBJ1-1, with TRBD1 as a possible D gene (5 bases). V lost 3 bases, J lost 2 bases, and 22 bases lay in between. The germline CDR1 and CDR2 sequences are KGHSH and LQKENI. This CDR3 contains 18 residues. The CDR3 DNA reads as TGTGCCAGCTCACCCGTGGCCCAAGGCTCGGGGGTTAACACTGAAGCTTTCTTT. Translation gives CASSPVAQGSGVNTEAFF.

The rearrangement links TRBV10-1 to TRBJ2-4, with TRBD2 as a possible D gene (6 bases). The germline V gene has CDR1 WNHNN and CDR2 SYGVQD (reference sequence). V lost 2 bases, J lost 1 base, and 6 bases lay in between. The CDR3 runs 14 residues. CDR3 coding DNA: TGCGCCAGCAGTGAGGGGGGGGCCAAAAACATTCAGTACTTC. It codes for CASSEGGAKNIQYF.

The chain is built from TRBV7-2 and TRBJ2-2, with TRBD2 matching 7 bases. This CDR3 contains 13 residues. The ends lost 8 bases at V and 6 bases at J; junction bases unmatched: 6. Germline assignment: CDR1 SGHTA and CDR2 FQGNSA. CDR3: CASGRASSGELFF. CDR3 DNA sequence: TGTGCCAGCGGGAGGGCCTCGTCCGGGGAGCTGTTTTTT.

The rearrangement joins TRBV7-9 to TRBJ2-5; 10 positions match TRBD2. The V and J ends lost 5 bases and 1 base, in that order; junction bases with no gene match: 16. This CDR3 comprises 19 residues. Germline values: CDR1 SEHNR, CDR2 FQNEAQ (reference sequence). DNA of the CDR3: TGTGCCAGCAGCCTGGCGCGGGTTTGGGAGCGGGAGGGCCAAGAGACCCAGTACTTC. Its protein product is CASSLARVWEREGQETQYF.

This chain uses TRBV11-3 with TRBJ2-3, with 9 bases matching TRBD2. V lost 0 bases to trimming and J lost 6 bases; unmatched junction nucleotides: 10. The V gene's germline CDR1 is SGHNT and CDR2 YENEEA. CDR3 size: 17 residues. CDR3 sequence (DNA): TGTGCCAGCAGCTTAGACTTTAGCGGGAGCGGCGGGGATACGCAGTATTTT. Translated, it gives CASSLDFSGSGGDTQYF.

The chain recombines TRBV7-9 with TRBJ1-3, with D possibly TRBD1 on 5 matching bases. V lost 8 bases and J 0 bases, leaving 11 bases between the germline ends. Germline-derived CDR1 and CDR2 are SEHNR and FQNEAQ (reference sequence). This CDR3 has 14 amino acids. CDR3 in amino acids: CASAQGVSGNTIYF. In DNA form, the CDR3 reads TGTGCCAGCGCACAAGGGGTCTCTGGAAACACCATATATTTT.